This paragraph covers one TCR beta chain sequence. These data are taken from a study of blood T cell repertoires in COVID-19. About the study: COVID-19 samples collected from the United States, Italy and Spain covered acute and convalescent phases.

The CDR3 loop spans 12 amino acids. Per the germline V gene, CDR1 is GTSNPN and CDR2 is SVGIG (reference sequence). V lost 4 bases, J lost 8 bases, and 12 bases lay in between. Generated by immunoSEQ multiplex PCR, the TCRdb table keeps only in-frame clones and is missing some. The sample holds approximately 180,000 clones; 80% to 90% are singletons and the top ten take 9.5% to 12%. The sequenced material came from peripheral blood. The rearrangement joins TRBV30 to TRBJ2-1; D might be TRBD2 (6 bases). The sequence was obtained from a human donor with active or convalescent COVID-19. The donor label of this sample is uncertain. CDR3: CAWTTPGDEQFF. CDR3 DNA: TGTGCCTGGACCACCCCGGGGGATGAGCAGTTCTTC.